A selection of T cell receptor beta chains follows, all from one sample in a study of T cells expressing NK-cell markers. One entry per CDR3 protein, without DNA, is what TCRdb gives after re-calling the 5' RACE reads. In total, the table holds about 430,000 distinct CDR3 sequences. Sequencing input: blood T cells: a sorted CD56 or NKG2C T cell subset, CD4+ or CD8+ T cells, or bulk PBMC T cells (not recorded which). These receptors originate from a woman between 50 and 59 years old in good health. The CDR3 runs from the conserved cysteine through the conserved F or W.

v_gene: TRBV3-1
j_gene: TRBJ1-1
CDR3aa: CASSQGTVNTWAFF

v_gene: TRBV19
j_gene: TRBJ2-3
CDR3aa: CASSPTGGHRTPNTDTQYF

v_gene: TRBV14
j_gene: TRBJ1-1
CDR3aa: CASSQDGGHSEAFF

v_gene: TRBV29-1
j_gene: TRBJ2-3
CDR3aa: CSVDRREGLDTQYF

v_gene: TRBV6-6
j_gene: TRBJ2-1
CDR3aa: CASSRWDSPYNEQFF

v_gene: TRBV12-3/TRBV12-4
j_gene: TRBJ2-3
CDR3aa: CASTTPRMGYTQYF

v_gene: TRBV5-4
j_gene: TRBJ2-5
CDR3aa: CASSASLAGIKETQYF

v_gene: TRBV3-1
j_gene: TRBJ1-6
CDR3aa: CASSQERRNSPLHF

v_gene: TRBV24-1
j_gene: TRBJ2-3
CDR3aa: CATSDIDGASTDTQYF

v_gene: TRBV20-1
j_gene: TRBJ1-1
CDR3aa: CSARGGNTEAFF

v_gene: TRBV7-9
j_gene: TRBJ2-2
CDR3aa: CASSPKGAPGNELFF

v_gene: TRBV11-2
j_gene: TRBJ2-1
CDR3aa: CASADRGPAGAKFF

v_gene: TRBV9
j_gene: TRBJ2-1
CDR3aa: CASKRTSGHNEQFF

v_gene: TRBV2
j_gene: TRBJ1-2
CDR3aa: CATSGGGVYGYTF

v_gene: TRBV29-1
j_gene: TRBJ2-2
CDR3aa: CSADWGDMYTGELFF

v_gene: TRBV7-9
j_gene: TRBJ2-5
CDR3aa: CASSFFKETQYF

v_gene: TRBV29-1
j_gene: TRBJ2-1
CDR3aa: CSVMTSGRIHNEQFF

v_gene: TRBV19
j_gene: TRBJ1-2
CDR3aa: CASRPGQGISGYTF

v_gene: TRBV11-2
j_gene: TRBJ2-1
CDR3aa: CASSSVMALYNEQFF

v_gene: TRBV27
j_gene: TRBJ2-3
CDR3aa: CASTDREEDTQYF

v_gene: TRBV24-1
j_gene: TRBJ1-2
CDR3aa: CATSDPLTGDGYTF

v_gene: TRBV11-3
j_gene: TRBJ2-2
CDR3aa: CASSRPDVEELFF

v_gene: TRBV24-1
j_gene: TRBJ2-5
CDR3aa: CATSGLGAEETQYF

v_gene: TRBV30
j_gene: TRBJ1-2
CDR3aa: CAWSQGQGYTF

v_gene: TRBV10-3
j_gene: TRBJ2-7
CDR3aa: CAISESGRSLSYEQYF

v_gene: TRBV7-2
j_gene: TRBJ2-7
CDR3aa: CASSLYLGAGEQYF